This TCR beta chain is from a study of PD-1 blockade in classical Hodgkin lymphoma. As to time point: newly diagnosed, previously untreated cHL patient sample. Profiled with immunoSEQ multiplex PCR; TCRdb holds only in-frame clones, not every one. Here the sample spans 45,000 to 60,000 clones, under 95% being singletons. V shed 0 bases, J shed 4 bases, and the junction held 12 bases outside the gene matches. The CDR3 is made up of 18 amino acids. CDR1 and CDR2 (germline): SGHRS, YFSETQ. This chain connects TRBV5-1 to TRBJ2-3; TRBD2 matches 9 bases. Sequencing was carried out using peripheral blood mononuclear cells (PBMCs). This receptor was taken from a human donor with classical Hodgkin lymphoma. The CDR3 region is CASSLGRTPGLAPDTQYF. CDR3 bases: TGCGCCAGCAGCTTGGGACGGACTCCGGGACTAGCTCCAGATACGCAGTATTTT.